This TCR beta chain was recorded in a study of CD8+ T cells in alopecia areata (dated by TCRdb to between 2018 and 2020). Context from the whole study: To study T cell clonal expansion in alopecia areata, the researchers applied high-throughput TCRbeta sequencing to both the C3H/HeJ mouse model and human patients. immunoSEQ multiplex PCR using 35 Vbeta forward primers and 13 Jbeta reverse primers was used to amplify TCRbeta CDR3 regions. The RNA source kit depended on sample type: the PAXgene miRNA kit for fixed scalp, the miRNeasy kit for PBMCs, and the RNeasy kit for mouse skin. Scalp clonality was compared across normal scalp (n=4), patchy alopecia areata scalp (n=8), and alopecia totalis/universalis scalp (n=8). Scalp tissue and sorted CD4+ and CD8+ peripheral blood T cells from patchy and totalis/universalis alopecia areata patients and from healthy controls were covered by human TCRbeta sequencing.

The library came from the immunoSEQ multiplex PCR assay. To provide template for TCR sequencing, every sample had RNA extracted and reverse transcribed into cDNA. First-strand cDNA was synthesized with SuperScript III using a 2:1 mix of oligo-dT and random hexamers. Amplification bias was assessed with a synthetic immune receptor repertoire, and residual bias was removed computationally. Per the authors' processing: Raw reads were preprocessed for error removal, and CDR3 was defined according to IMGT conventions as running from the conserved cysteine to phenylalanine. To get clonality, Shannon entropy was normalized by log2 of the number of productive unique TCRs and the result was subtracted from 1. CD4 or CD8 identity of scalp clones was inferred by cross-referencing scalp TCRbeta sequences with sorted blood CD4 and CD8 repertoires. Sourced from immuneACCESS, this table was stored by TCRdb with only in-frame sequences that have V and J called. A share of the clones is absent; for the studies checked, an unresolved V gene accounts for under half, and the remainder has no known explanation. Clone size and the V and J calls come from that table; the DNA yielded D and trimming. This sample is represented by approximately 98,000 clones; 59% of them were singletons. The top ten hold roughly 20% of the sample.

The paper's findings and limits, for the study overall: Higher clonality and more expanded CD8+ clones were observed in lesional scalp than in normal scalp, particularly in alopecia totalis/universalis, a finding suggestive of antigenic drive. Compared with mice, TCR sequences shared between patients were less clear, possibly partly because of HLA diversity across the patient population. Unlike mouse skin, which is dominated by gammadelta T cells, normal human skin has resident alphabeta T cells that are also sequenced, and this complicates analysis of the scalp TCR repertoire.

After PBMCs were isolated by density centrifugation and stained for CD3, CD4 and CD8, a FACSAria was used to sort CD4+ and CD8+ T cells. Unaffected controls provided scalp biopsies and blood samples. Comments on this clone: What this receptor recognizes is not known. No base quality values were provided; no much bigger clone lies one nucleotide off.

Its CDR3 holds 13 amino acids, cysteine through phenylalanine. Of all the DNA, just the CDR3 is kept, 39 bases in frame from base 1. The V and J genes are TRBV21-1 and TRBJ2-5; the table's D call TRBD2 went unverified against the DNA. TRBV21-1 corresponds to a pseudogene. The sequencing input was CD8+ T cells sorted from blood. The sequence came from a human donor in good health. The DNA reads TGTGCCAGCAGCAGTCCCGGGACTAGTAACCAGTACTTC. It translates to CASSSPGTSNQYF.